This T cell receptor beta chain was documented in a study of blood T cell repertoires in COVID-19. Libraries were prepared by immunoSEQ multiplex PCR; TCRdb keeps only in-frame clonotypes and omits some of them. The sample has under 75,000 clones, 86% seen once. This clone showed up just once. The sequence came from a man aged 25-45 years with acute or convalescent COVID-19. The sequenced sample consisted of peripheral blood.

The CDR3 bases are TGTGCAAGTCGCCGGACAGGGTGCAATCAGCCCCAGCATTTT. Protein product: CASRRTGCNQPQHF. This rearrangement joins TRBV12-2 to TRBJ1-5; the D call of TRBD1 is as the table states it, not checked on the DNA. TRBV12-2 is flagged as a pseudogene. CDR3 length: 14 residues.